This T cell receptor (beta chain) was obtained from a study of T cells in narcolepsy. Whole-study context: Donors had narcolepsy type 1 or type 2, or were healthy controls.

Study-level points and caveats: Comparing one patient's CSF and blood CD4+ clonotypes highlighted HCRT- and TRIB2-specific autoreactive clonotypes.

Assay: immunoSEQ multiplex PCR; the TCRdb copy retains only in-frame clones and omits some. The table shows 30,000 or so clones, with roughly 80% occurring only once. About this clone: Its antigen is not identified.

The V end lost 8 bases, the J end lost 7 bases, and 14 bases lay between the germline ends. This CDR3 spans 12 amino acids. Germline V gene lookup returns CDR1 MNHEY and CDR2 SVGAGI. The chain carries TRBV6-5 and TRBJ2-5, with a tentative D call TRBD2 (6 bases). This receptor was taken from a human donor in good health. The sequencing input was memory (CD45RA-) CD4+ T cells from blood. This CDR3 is CASVRDLGTQYF. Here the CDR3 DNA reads TGTGCCAGCGTAAGGGACTTGGGGACCCAGTACTTC.